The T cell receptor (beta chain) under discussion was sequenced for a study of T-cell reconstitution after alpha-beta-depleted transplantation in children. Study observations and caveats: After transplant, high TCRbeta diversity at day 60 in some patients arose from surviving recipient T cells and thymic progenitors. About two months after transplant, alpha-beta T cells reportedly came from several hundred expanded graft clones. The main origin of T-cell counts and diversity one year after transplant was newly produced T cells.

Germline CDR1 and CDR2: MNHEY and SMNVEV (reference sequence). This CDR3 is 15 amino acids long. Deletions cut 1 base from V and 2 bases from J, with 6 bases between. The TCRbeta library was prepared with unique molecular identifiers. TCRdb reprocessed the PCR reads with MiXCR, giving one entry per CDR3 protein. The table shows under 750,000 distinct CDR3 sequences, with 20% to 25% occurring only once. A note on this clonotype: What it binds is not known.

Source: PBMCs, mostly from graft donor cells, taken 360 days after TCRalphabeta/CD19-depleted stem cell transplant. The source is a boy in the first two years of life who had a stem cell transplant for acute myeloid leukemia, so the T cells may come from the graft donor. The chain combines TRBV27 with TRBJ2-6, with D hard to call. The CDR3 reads CASSLYRAGANVLTF. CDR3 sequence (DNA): TGTGCCAGCAGTTTATATAGGGCTGGGGCCAACGTCCTGACTTTC.